The T cell receptor (beta chain) under discussion was sequenced for a study (dated by TCRdb to between 2015 and 2016). Libraries came from RT-PCR. The sequencing machine was an Illumina MiSeq. TCRdb reprocessed the public reads (quality trimming at Q25 with fastp, clone calling with MiXCR) and kept in-frame beta chains. Each CDR3 protein appears once, grouped with its most common genes and DNA. The sample has about 700,000 distinct CDR3 sequences on record, 13% to 15% of them singletons. The ten largest clones represent just over 3.5% of the sample. This clonotype showed up just a few times. It lacks a known antigen. The sample holds no much larger clone one base away, and base qualities are not on file. V gives up 6 bases and J gives up 0 bases, and the segment between their germline ends measures 15 bases. Per the germline V gene, SGHRS is the CDR1 and YFSETQ is the CDR2. The CDR3 spans 15 residues, from the cysteine through the phenylalanine. Here the CDR3 DNA is all that survives: 45 bases in frame from base 1.

This receptor was identified in a female donor in good health, serving as a healthy control. Rearrangement joined TRBV5-1 to TRBJ2-5; the D gene remains uncertain. Sequenced: memory CD4+ T cells from blood. The DNA sequence reads TGCGCCAGCAAAGCGATCCCTTCATACCAAGAGACCCAGTACTTC. This translates into CASKAIPSYQETQYF.